One and the same sample provided the 21 T cell receptor beta chains below, sequenced in a study of neurological immune-mediated disorders. TCRdb re-analysed the 5' RACE reads in MiXCR, keeping a single row per CDR3 protein. This table holds around 130,000 distinct CDR3 sequences, about 3.4% found once. The material sequenced was PBMCs. These receptor sequences come from a woman aged 25 to 39 with multiple sclerosis.

Ten or more counts support this clonotype. The chain is built from TRBV5-6 and TRBJ2-5; TRBD2 might be the D (6 bases). There are 14 residues in the CDR3. V was trimmed by 5 bases and J by 0 bases, leaving 11 bases between them. CDR1 is SGHDT and CDR2 is YYEEEE in the germline V gene. The CDR3: CASREGPHQETQYF. CDR3 in DNA: TGTGCCAGCAGGGAGGGACCGCACCAAGAGACCCAGTACTTC.

This clonotype has ten or more counts. This chain joins TRBV4-3 and TRBJ1-2; D unresolved. The ends were cut back, 0 bases at V and 8 bases at J, with 13 bases in the middle. This CDR3 has 14 residues. Germline CDR1 reads LGHNA; CDR2 reads YSLEER. CDR3 region: CASSQEGGLYGYTF. The CDR3 nucleotides read TGCGCCAGCAGCCAAGAAGGTGGCCTGTACGGCTACACCTTC.

This clonotype was counted ten times or more. The chain is built from TRBV7-2 and TRBJ2-6, with D maybe TRBD2 (5 bases). Trimming took 6 bases from V and 0 from J, leaving 18 bases between them. CDR1 and CDR2 from the germline V gene are SGHTA and FQGNSA. CDR3 length equals 18 residues. The CDR3 nucleotides read TGTGCCAGCAGTCCCGCGTCCGGACGGGGCTCTGGGGCCAACGTCCTGACTTTC. This translates into CASSPASGRGSGANVLTF.

In its sample, this clonotype was seen many times. The V call is TRBV7-2, the J call TRBJ1-3; 7 bases fit TRBD1. The germline CDR1 and CDR2 sequences are SGHTA and FQGNSA. Losses at the gene ends were 5 bases for V and 0 bases for J; bases not matched to a gene: 4. CDR3 length equals 15 residues. CDR3 protein: CASSPGDSSGNTIYF. In DNA, the CDR3 is TGTGCCAGCAGCCCCGGGGACAGCTCTGGAAACACCATATATTTT.

This clonotype has at least ten counts. The rearrangement joins TRBV7-9 to TRBJ2-1, with D possibly matching TRBD2 (5 bases). V lost 2 bases and J 0 bases, leaving 17 bases between the germline ends. CDR3 length: 18 residues. The germline gives CDR1 SEHNR, CDR2 FQNEAQ (reference sequence). This chain's CDR3 is CASSLFWASSSSYNEQFF. The CDR3 DNA reads TGTGCCAGCAGCTTATTCTGGGCTAGCAGTAGCTCCTACAATGAGCAGTTCTTC.

This clonotype was counted ten times or more. The chain links TRBV12-3 or TRBV12-4 to TRBJ1-6, with 7 positions matching TRBD1. The J segment lost 13 bases and the V segment lost 4 bases, leaving 10 bases of the junction unmatched. The CDR3 is made up of 14 amino acids. The CDR3 loop is CASSSTGVWAPLHF. In nucleotides, the CDR3 is TGTGCCAGCAGTTCAACAGGGGTTTGGGCGCCCCTCCACTTT.

This clonotype was seen at least ten times. The rearrangement uses TRBV6-5 and TRBJ2-7; D may match TRBD1 or TRBD2 (5 bases each). Looked up from germline, CDR1 is MNHEY and CDR2 is SVGAGI. V lost 0 bases to trimming and J lost 7 bases, with 13 bases between them. This CDR3 region has 14 residues. CDR3 residues: CASSYSPGPLEQYF. In nucleotides, the CDR3 is TGTGCCAGCAGTTACTCACCGGGACCCCTGGAGCAGTACTTC.

This clonotype was picked up a small number of times. A much more abundant neighbour one base away suggests this may be a read error. The CDR3 nucleotides are TGCGCCAGCAGCAAGTCGGGGGGCCTCGAGAACCAGTACTTC. Residues: CASSKSGGLENQYF. The V and J genes are TRBV5-1 and TRBJ2-5; TRBD2 is a possible D gene (7 bases). CDR3 size: 14 residues. From germline, CDR1 is SGHRS and CDR2 YFSETQ.

This clonotype came up many times. The gene calls are TRBV12-3 or TRBV12-4 and TRBJ1-1, with D uncertain. The ends were cut back, 0 bases at V and 9 bases at J, with 11 bases in the middle. This CDR3 spans 13 amino acids. The CDR3 coding sequence is TGTGCCAGCAGTTTAGCGCAAAGGGCTCAAGCTTTCTTT. Its translation: CASSLAQRAQAFF.

At least ten counts were recorded for this clonotype. The chain couples TRBV3-1 to TRBJ2-1; D possibly corresponds to TRBD1 (6 bases). CDR3 length: 16 amino acids. V lost 0 bases, J lost 4 bases, and 13 bases lay in between. Germline CDR1 is LGHDT and CDR2 is YNNKEL (reference sequence). The CDR3: CASSQDGRGSYNEQFF. The CDR3 DNA is TGTGCCAGCAGCCAAGACGGCAGGGGTTCGTACAATGAGCAGTTCTTC.

This clonotype was recorded many times. V gene TRBV20-1 combines with J gene TRBJ1-2, with TRBD1 as a possible D gene (5 bases). Trimming took off 2 bases at V and 1 base at J, with 20 bases between the two ends. The CDR3 consists of 17 residues. Germline CDR1 and CDR2: DFQATT and SNEGSKA (reference sequence). The CDR3 DNA follows: TGCAGTGCTAGAACCCTACGCGGCGGGGGGGTTAACTATGGCTACACCTTC. It translates to CSARTLRGGGVNYGYTF.

This clonotype occurred many times. This chain links TRBV5-1 with TRBJ1-2; D ambiguous. This CDR3 has 18 residues. The ends were cut back, 2 bases at V and 0 bases at J, with 20 bases in the middle. Germline CDR1 is SGHRS and CDR2 is YFSETQ. The CDR3 spells CASSLNRPTDASNYGYTF. As DNA, the CDR3 is TGCGCCAGCAGCTTAAACCGGCCGACGGACGCCTCTAACTATGGCTACACCTTC.

This clonotype occurred many times. The chain links TRBV7-9 to TRBJ1-1; 7 bases fit TRBD1. Per germline, CDR1 SEHNR and CDR2 FQNEAQ (reference sequence). The V gene end was trimmed by 1 base and the J gene end by 5 bases; junction bases not matched to a gene: 10. This CDR3 has 16 amino acids. DNA of the CDR3: TGTGCCAGCAGCTTAGGTAGGGGGCGCGGTGGTACTGAAGCTTTCTTT. Translation: CASSLGRGRGGTEAFF.

This clonotype was recorded at least ten times. This chain links TRBV27 with TRBJ1-2, with no clear D. Per germline, CDR1 MNHEY and CDR2 SMNVEV (reference sequence). V was pared by 3 bases and J by 4 bases, with 9 bases between. The CDR3 is 13 residues long. CDR3 amino acids: CASSFRGIYGYTF. The CDR3 bases are TGTGCCAGCAGTTTCCGTGGGATCTATGGCTACACCTTC.

To note about this clonotype: With a much larger clone just one base away, this may be a read error. The V gene is TRBV20-1, the J gene TRBJ2-2, with TRBD1 as a possible D gene (6 bases). This CDR3 has 12 amino acids. Germline V gives CDR1 DFQATT, CDR2 SNEGSKA (reference sequence). Trimming took 6 bases from V and 7 from J, leaving 12 bases between them. Here the CDR3 DNA reads TGCAGTGCCTCGTGGGGGCTCGGGGAGCTGTTTTTT. Its translation is CSASWGLGELFF.

This clonotype has ten or more counts. The chain joins TRBV12-3 or TRBV12-4 to TRBJ2-1; either TRBD1 or TRBD2 may supply D (5 bases each). Trimming took 6 bases from V and 13 from J, leaving 22 bases between them. The CDR3 spans 14 residues. CDR3 in amino acids: CASSPPSGTGIQFF. CDR3 DNA sequence: TGTGCCAGCAGCCCCCCTTCGGGGACGGGGATACAGTTCTTC.

This clonotype was recorded at least ten times. This chain joins TRBV5-5 and TRBJ1-4; TRBD1 aligns across 10 bases. The trim removed 4 bases at V and 6 bases at J, leaving 3 bases unmatched. The CDR3 has 14 residues. Germline V gene data show CDR1 as SGHKS and CDR2 as YYEKEE (reference sequence). The chain's CDR3 is CASSQTGGDEKLFF. The CDR3 DNA is TGTGCCAGCAGCCAGACAGGGGGCGATGAAAAACTGTTTTTT.

This chain connects TRBV7-2 to TRBJ1-2, with TRBD1 identical over 7 bases. CDR3 length: 13 amino acids. Germline lookup yields CDR1 SGHTA and CDR2 FQGNSA. The junction had 11 bases not matched to a gene; V was cut back by 8 bases and J by 8 bases. CDR3 in DNA: TGTGCCAGCGGCCAACAGGGGAACGGGGGCTACACCTTC. This sequence encodes CASGQQGNGGYTF.

This clonotype was recorded many times. The J gene is TRBJ2-1, the V gene TRBV3-1; D gene unclear. This CDR3 spans 15 amino acids. The germline CDR1 and CDR2 sequences are LGHDT and YNNKEL (reference sequence). V was shortened by 5 bases and J by 6 bases, with 17 bases between the two germline ends. CDR3 coding DNA: TGTGCCAGCAGCTCCGAGATCGCGAGTACCAATGAGCAGTTCTTC. Its translation: CASSSEIASTNEQFF.

This clonotype was seen ten or more times. The rearrangement uses TRBV7-8 and TRBJ1-1; D possibly corresponds to TRBD1 (5 bases). V gave up 2 bases and J gave up 5 bases, with 15 bases separating them. The germline V gene has CDR1 SGHVS and CDR2 FQNEAQ. The CDR3 spans 15 residues. CDR3: CASSLLPGTGTEAFF. CDR3 sequence (DNA): TGTGCCAGCAGCTTACTCCCGGGGACGGGAACTGAAGCTTTCTTT. The full variable domain, its missing parts supplied by reference TRBV7-8 and TRBJ1-1, is GAGVSQSPRYKVAKRGQDVALRCDPISGHVSLFWYQQALGQGPEFLTYFQNEAQLDKSGLPSDRFFAERPEGSVSTLKIQRTQQEDSAVYLCASSLLPGTGTEAFFGQGTRLTVV.

In its sample, this clonotype was seen many times. Here the CDR3 reads CASGFGYEQYF. The DNA for the CDR3 is TGTGCTAGTGGTTTTGGATACGAGCAGTACTTC. This chain joins TRBV12-5 and TRBJ2-7, with no clear D. The CDR3 consists of 11 residues. CDR1 and CDR2 (germline): LGHNT, FRNRAP. The V end was cut by 3 bases, the J end by 4 bases, with 4 bases between.